This TCR beta chain was retrieved from a study of control samples from healthy donors and cancer patients. Germline CDR1 reads LGHDT; CDR2 reads YNNKEL (reference sequence). V was trimmed by 4 bases and J by 7 bases, leaving 16 bases between them. The CDR3 loop spans 14 amino acids. Method: immunoSEQ multiplex PCR; TCRdb's copy keeps in-frame clones and lacks some. The data show 170,000 or so clones, with 90% to 95% seen just once and about 1.6% held by the top ten. The clonotype comes from a man aged 18-30 years in good health. This rearrangement joins TRBV3-1 (or the pseudogene TRBV3-2) to TRBJ1-2; TRBD1 is a possible D gene (5 bases). Sample: blood. The CDR3 spells CASSLMQGGSGYTF. The CDR3 DNA sequence: TGTGCCAGCAGCCTAATGCAGGGAGGGTCTGGCTACACCTTC.